Many counts were recorded for the clone carrying this TCR beta chain. The antigen is not known. This record comes from a study of identical twins. A universal primer site was incorporated via template switching, and the cDNA contained unique molecular identifiers. TCRdb re-analysed the 5' RACE reads in MiXCR, keeping a single row per CDR3 protein. The sample has about 470,000 distinct CDR3 sequences, roughly 26% seen once. Germline V lookup: CDR1 SNHLY, CDR2 FYNNEI. V dropped 5 bases and J dropped 12 bases, with 17 bases sitting between them. CDR3 length equals 13 residues. General study points: A partial confounding effect on zero-insertion analyses could come from invariant MAIT and iNKT cells.

This same sample was also part of a study on T cells expressing NK-cell markers. That study reports: From sorted CD3+CD56+NKG2C+, CD3+CD56+NKG2C- and CD3+CD56-NKG2C+ T cells came the TCR beta repertoires. HCMV seropositivity marked seven of the eight sequenced donors; one was seronegative.

The sequence was obtained from a woman between 18 and 29 years old in good health. The V gene is TRBV2, the J gene TRBJ2-1; tentatively, D is TRBD1 (6 bases). What was sequenced was CD4+ T cells sorted from blood. CDR3 bases: TGTGCCAGCAGTCAGGACAGCCTTCGGGTGCAGTTCTTC. It is translated as CASSQDSLRVQFF.